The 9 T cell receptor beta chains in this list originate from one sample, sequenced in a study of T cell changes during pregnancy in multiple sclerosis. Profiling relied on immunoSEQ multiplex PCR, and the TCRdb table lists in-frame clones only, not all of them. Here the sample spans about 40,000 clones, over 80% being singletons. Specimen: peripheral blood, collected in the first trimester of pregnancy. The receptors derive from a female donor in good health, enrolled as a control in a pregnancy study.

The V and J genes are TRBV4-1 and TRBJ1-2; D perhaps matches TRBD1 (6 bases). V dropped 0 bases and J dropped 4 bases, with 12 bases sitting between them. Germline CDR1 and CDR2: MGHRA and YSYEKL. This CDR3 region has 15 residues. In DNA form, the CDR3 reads TGCGCCAGCAGCCAAGAAAAGGGGGACCCCTATGGCTACACCTTC. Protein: CASSQEKGDPYGYTF.

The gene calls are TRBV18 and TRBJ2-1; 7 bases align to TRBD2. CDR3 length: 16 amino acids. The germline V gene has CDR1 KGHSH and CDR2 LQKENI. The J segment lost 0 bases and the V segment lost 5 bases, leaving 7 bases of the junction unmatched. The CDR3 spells CASSREGGSSYNEQFF. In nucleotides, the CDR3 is TGTGCCAGCTCAAGGGAGGGCGGTTCCTCCTACAATGAGCAGTTCTTC.

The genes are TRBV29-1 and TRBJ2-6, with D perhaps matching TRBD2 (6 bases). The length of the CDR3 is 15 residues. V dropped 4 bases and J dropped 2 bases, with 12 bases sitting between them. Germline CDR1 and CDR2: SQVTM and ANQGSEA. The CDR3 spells CSVGFGGAGANVLTF. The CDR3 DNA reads TGCAGCGTTGGTTTTGGAGGGGCTGGGGCCAACGTCCTGACTTTC.

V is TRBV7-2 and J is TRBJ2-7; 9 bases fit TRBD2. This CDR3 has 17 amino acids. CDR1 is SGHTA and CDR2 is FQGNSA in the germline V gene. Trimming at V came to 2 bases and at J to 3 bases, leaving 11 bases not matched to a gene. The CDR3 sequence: CASSLTSGGPVIYEQYF. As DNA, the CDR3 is TGTGCCAGCAGCTTAACGAGCGGGGGGCCCGTAATCTACGAGCAGTACTTC.

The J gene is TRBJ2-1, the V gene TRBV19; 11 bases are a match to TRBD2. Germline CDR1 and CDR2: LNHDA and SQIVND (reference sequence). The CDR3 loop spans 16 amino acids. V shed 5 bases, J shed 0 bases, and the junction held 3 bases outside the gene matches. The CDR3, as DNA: TGTGCCAGTAGTTCACTAGCGGGAGTCTCCTACAATGAGCAGTTCTTC. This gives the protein CASSSLAGVSYNEQFF.

CDR3 loop: CASSLTWDEQFF. CDR3 sequence (DNA): TGTGCCAGCAGCCTGACATGGGATGAGCAGTTCTTC. The rearrangement links TRBV6-5 to TRBJ2-1; D call uncertain. Germline assignment: CDR1 MNHEY and CDR2 SVGAGI. V dropped 6 bases and J dropped 8 bases, with 11 bases sitting between them. CDR3 size: 12 residues.

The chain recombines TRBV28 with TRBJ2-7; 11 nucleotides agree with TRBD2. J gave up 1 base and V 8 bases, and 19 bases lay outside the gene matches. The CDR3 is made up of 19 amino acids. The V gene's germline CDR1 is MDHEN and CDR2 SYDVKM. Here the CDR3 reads CASPPLLAGDITVSYEQYF. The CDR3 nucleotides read TGTGCCAGCCCTCCCTTACTAGCGGGAGACATTACGGTGTCCTACGAGCAGTACTTC.

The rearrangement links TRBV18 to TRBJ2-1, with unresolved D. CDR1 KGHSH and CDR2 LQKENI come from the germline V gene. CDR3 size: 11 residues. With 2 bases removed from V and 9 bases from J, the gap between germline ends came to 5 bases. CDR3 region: CASSPGAEQFF. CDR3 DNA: TGTGCCAGCTCACCAGGAGCTGAGCAGTTCTTC.

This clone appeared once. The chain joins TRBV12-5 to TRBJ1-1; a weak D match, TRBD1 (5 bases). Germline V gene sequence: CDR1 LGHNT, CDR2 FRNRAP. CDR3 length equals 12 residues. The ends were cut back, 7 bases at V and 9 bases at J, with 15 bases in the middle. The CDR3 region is CASASRGSQAFF. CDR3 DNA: TGTGCTAGTGCCTCTCGGGGGTCGCAAGCTTTCTTT.